This T cell receptor (beta chain) comes out of a study of cytomegalovirus exposure and HLA in healthy donors. Study-level results: One variant, a missense change in DCLRE1C, was linked in a later analysis to TCR beta V- and J-gene trimming. Several of the most significant clusters were apparently associated with common viral pathogens in a later analysis. There were some V segments, including TRBV6-2 and TRBV6-3, excluded as indistinguishable. In an earlier analysis, productive rearrangement rates for most beta V segments clustered near 87% or 30%.

The CDR3 loop spans 14 amino acids. V shed 7 bases and J 1 base; nucleotides not matched to a gene: 2. Per germline, CDR1 MNHEY and CDR2 SVGAGI. 13 Jbeta primers and 60 Vbeta primers were used for the PCR. Data came from immunoSEQ multiplex PCR; TCRdb stores just in-frame clones and leaves some out. The sample lists 100,000 to 150,000 clones, roughly 83% occurring once. For this clone: Its antigen is unknown.

Material for sequencing was PBMCs. The chain is built from TRBV6-5 and TRBJ2-3; 10 positions agree with TRBD1. The TCR originated in a man between 18 and 35 years old in good health and CMV-seropositive. In DNA form, the CDR3 reads TGTGCCAGCATTGACAGGGGGCGCACAGATACGCAGTATTTT. Protein: CASIDRGRTDTQYF.